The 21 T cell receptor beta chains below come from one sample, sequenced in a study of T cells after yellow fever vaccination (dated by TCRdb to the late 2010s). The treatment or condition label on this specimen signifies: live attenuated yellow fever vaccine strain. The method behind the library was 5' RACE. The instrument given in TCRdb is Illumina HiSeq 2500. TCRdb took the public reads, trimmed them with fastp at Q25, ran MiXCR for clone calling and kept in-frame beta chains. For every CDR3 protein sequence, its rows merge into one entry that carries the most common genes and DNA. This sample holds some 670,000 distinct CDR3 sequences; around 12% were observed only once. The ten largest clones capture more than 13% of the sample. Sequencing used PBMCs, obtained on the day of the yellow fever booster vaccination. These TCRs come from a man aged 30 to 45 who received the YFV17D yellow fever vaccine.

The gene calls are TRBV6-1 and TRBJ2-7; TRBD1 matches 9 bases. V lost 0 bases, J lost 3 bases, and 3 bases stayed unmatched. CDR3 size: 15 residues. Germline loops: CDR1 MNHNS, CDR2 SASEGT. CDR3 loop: CASSEAGTGIYEQYF. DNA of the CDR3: TGTGCCAGCAGTGAAGCCGGGACAGGGATCTACGAGCAGTACTTC.

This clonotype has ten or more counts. This CDR3 reads CASSQEAGPYNEQFF. The CDR3 DNA reads as TGTGCCAGCAGCCAAGAGGCCGGGCCGTACAATGAGCAGTTCTTC. V gene TRBV4-2 combines with J gene TRBJ2-1; no reliable D call. The germline V gene has CDR1 LGHNA and CDR2 YNFKEQ. V was pared by 0 bases and J by 4 bases, with 10 bases between. The CDR3 has 15 residues.

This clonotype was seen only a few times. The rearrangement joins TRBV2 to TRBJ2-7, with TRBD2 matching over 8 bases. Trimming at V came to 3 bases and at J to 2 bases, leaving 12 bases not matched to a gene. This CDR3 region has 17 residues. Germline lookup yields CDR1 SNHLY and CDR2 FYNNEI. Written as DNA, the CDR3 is TGTGCCAGCAGTGACTCTAGCGGGCGCCCATCTCCCTACGAGCAGTACTTC. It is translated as CASSDSSGRPSPYEQYF.

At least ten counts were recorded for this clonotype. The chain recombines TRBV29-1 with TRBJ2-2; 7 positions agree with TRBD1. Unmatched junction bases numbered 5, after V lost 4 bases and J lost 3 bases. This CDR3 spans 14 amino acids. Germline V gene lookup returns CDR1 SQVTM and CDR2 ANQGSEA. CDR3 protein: CSVGGGVDTGELFF. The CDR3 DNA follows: TGCAGCGTTGGAGGGGGCGTAGACACCGGGGAGCTGTTTTTT.

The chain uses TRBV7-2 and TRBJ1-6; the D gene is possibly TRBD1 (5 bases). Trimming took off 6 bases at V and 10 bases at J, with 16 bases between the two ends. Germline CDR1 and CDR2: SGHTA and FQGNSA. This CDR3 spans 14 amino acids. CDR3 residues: CASSTQGGKSPLHF. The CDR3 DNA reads TGTGCCAGCAGTACGCAGGGTGGAAAATCACCCCTCCACTTT.

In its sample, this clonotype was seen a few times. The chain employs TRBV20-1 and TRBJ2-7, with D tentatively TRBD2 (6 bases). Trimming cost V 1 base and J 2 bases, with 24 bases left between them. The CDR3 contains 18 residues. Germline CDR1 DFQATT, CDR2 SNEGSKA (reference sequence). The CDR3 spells CSARGAPRGSHSTYEQYF. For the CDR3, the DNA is TGCAGTGCTAGAGGGGCCCCTCGGGGGAGCCACTCTACCTACGAGCAGTACTTC.

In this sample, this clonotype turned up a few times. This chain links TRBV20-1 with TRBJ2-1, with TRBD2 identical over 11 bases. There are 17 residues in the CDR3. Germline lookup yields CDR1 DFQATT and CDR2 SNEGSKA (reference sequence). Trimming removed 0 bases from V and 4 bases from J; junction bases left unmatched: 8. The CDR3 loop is CSAREITGTSGYNEQFF. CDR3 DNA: TGCAGTGCTAGAGAAATCACCGGGACTAGCGGATACAATGAGCAGTTCTTC.

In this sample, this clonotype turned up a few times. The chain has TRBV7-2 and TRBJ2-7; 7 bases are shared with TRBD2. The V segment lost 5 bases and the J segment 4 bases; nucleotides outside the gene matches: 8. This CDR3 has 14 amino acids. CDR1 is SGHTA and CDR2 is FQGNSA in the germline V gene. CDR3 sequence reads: CASSPLQRGYEQYF. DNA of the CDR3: TGTGCCAGCAGCCCTCTCCAGCGGGGTTACGAGCAGTACTTC. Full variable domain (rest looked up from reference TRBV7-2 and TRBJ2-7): GAGVSQSPSNKVTEKGKDVELRCDPISGHTALYWYRQSLGQGLEFLIYFQGNSAPDKSGLPSDRFSAERTGGSVSTLTIQRTQQEDSAVYLCASSPLQRGYEQYFGPGTRLTVT.

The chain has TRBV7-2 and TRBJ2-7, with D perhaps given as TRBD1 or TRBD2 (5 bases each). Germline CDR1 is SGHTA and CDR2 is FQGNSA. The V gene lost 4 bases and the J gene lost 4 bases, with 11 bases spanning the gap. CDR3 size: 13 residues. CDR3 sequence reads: CASSSTEGYEQYF. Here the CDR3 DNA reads TGTGCCAGCAGCTCCACCGAGGGGTACGAGCAGTACTTC.

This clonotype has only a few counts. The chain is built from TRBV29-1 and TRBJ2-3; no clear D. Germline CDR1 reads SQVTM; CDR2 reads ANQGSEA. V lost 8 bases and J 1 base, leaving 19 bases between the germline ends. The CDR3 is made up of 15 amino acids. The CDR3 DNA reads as TGCAGCCCCCGACCACTAACCCACGGCACAGATACGCAGTATTTT. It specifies CSPRPLTHGTDTQYF.

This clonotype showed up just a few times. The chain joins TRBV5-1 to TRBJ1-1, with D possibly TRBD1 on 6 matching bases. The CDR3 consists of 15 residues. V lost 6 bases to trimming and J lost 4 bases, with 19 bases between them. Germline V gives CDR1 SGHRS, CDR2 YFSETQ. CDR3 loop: CASTLEGGAFTEAFF. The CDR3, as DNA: TGCGCCAGCACCCTGGAGGGGGGCGCGTTCACTGAAGCTTTCTTT.

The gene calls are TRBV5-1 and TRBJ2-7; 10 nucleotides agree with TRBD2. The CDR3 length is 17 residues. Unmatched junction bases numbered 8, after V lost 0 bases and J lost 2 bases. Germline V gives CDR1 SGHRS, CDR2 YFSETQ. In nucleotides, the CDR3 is TGCGCCAGCAGCTTGGCGGCTAGCGGGAGCGGTACCTACGAGCAGTACTTC. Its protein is CASSLAASGSGTYEQYF.

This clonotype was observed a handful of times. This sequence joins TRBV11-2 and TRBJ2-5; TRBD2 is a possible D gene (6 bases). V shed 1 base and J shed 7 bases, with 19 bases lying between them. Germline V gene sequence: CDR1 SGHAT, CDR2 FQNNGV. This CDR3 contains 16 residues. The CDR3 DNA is TGTGCCAGCAGCTTAGCGGGAGTCGGAGTGGAGGGGACCCAGTACTTC. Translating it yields CASSLAGVGVEGTQYF.

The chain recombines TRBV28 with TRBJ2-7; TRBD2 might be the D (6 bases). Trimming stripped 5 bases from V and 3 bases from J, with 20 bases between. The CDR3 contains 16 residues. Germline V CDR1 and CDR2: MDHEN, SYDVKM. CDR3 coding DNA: TGTGCCAGCAGTGGTCCTAGGTGGGAGGCCAACTACGAGCAGTACTTC. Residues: CASSGPRWEANYEQYF.

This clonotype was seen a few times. The CDR3 DNA is TGTGCCAGCAGCTGGGGACTAGCGGGAGTTTATACGCAGTATTTT. It is translated as CASSWGLAGVYTQYF. The chain joins TRBV5-6 to TRBJ2-3, with 14 nucleotides matching TRBD2. With 3 bases clipped from V and 7 bases from J, the junction kept 4 bases outside the gene matches. The CDR3 sequence is 15 residues long. Germline lookup yields CDR1 SGHDT and CDR2 YYEEEE.

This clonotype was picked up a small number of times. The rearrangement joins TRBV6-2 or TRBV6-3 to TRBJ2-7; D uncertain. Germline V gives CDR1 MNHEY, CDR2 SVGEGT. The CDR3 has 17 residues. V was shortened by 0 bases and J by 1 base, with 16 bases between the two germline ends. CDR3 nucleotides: TGTGCCAGCAGTTACTCGATTTGGGCAGAGCCATCCTACGAGCAGTACTTC. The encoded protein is CASSYSIWAEPSYEQYF.

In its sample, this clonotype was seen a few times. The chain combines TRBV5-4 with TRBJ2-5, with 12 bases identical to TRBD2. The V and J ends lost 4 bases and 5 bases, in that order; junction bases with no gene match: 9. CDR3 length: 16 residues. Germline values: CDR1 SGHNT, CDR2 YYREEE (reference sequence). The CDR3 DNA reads TGTGCCAGCAGCGGAAAGACTAGCGGGAGTTTGGAGACCCAGTACTTC. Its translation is CASSGKTSGSLETQYF.

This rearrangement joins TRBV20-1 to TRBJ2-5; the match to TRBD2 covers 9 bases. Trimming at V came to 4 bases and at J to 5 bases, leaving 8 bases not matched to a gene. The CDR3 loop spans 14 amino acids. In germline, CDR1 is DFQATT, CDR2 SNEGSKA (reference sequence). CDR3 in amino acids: CSAKAGGSPETQYF. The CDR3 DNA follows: TGCAGTGCTAAGGCGGGAGGGTCCCCGGAGACCCAGTACTTC.

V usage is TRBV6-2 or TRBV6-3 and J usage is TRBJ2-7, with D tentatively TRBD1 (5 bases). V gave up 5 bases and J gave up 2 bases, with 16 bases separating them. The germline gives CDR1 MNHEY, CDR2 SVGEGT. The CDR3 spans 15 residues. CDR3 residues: CASSDTDITAYEQYF. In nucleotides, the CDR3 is TGTGCCAGCAGTGACACGGACATAACAGCCTACGAGCAGTACTTC.

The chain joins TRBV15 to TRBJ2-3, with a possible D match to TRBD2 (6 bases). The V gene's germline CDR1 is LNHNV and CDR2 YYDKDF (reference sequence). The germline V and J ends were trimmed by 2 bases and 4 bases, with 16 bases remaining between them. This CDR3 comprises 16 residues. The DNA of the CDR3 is TGTGCCACCAGCAGAAATCCGGGACTCCAATCAGATACGCAGTATTTT. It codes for CATSRNPGLQSDTQYF.

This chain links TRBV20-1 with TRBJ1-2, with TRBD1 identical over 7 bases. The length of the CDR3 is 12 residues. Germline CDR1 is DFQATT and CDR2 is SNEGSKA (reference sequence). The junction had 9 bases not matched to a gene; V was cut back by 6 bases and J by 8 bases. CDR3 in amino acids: CSAGWPDRGYTF. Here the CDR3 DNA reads TGCAGTGCCGGCTGGCCGGACAGGGGCTACACCTTC.